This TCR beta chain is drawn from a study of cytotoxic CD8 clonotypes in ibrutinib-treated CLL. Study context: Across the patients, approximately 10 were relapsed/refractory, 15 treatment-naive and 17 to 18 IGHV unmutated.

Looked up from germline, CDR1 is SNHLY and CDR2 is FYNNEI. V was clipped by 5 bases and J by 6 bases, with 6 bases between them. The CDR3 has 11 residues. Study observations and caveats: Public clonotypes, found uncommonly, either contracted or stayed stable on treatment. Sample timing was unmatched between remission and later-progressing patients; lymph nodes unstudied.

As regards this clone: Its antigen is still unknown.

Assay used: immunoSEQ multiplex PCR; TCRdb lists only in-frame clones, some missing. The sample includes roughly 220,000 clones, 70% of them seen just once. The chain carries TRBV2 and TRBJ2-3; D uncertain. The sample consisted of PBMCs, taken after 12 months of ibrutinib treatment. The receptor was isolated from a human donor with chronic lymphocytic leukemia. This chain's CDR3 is CASSYRDTQYF. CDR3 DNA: TGTGCCAGCAGTTATAGGGATACGCAGTATTTT.